This T cell receptor beta chain was sequenced for a study of PD-1 blockade in classical Hodgkin lymphoma. Points from the study as a whole: Reports indicated that newly diagnosed patients had lower baseline TCR diversity than healthy donors did. Baseline diversity was lower in partial responders and progressors than complete responders.

Generated by immunoSEQ multiplex PCR, the TCRdb table keeps only in-frame clones and is missing some. The data contain fewer than 65,000 clones, 90% of them singletons. In regard to this clone: The target antigen is unknown.

CDR3 size: 14 residues. The ends lost 0 bases at V and 6 bases at J; junction bases unmatched: 3. Germline CDR1 is SGHRS and CDR2 is YFSETQ. Following autologous stem cell transplantation, relapse occurred in every patient, and exposure to brentuximab vedotin varied. This sequence joins TRBV5-1 and TRBJ2-1; 7 positions match TRBD1. Sample: peripheral blood mononuclear cells (PBMCs), taken at baseline. The source of this sequence is a human donor with classical Hodgkin lymphoma. CDR3 nucleotides: TGCGCCAGCAGCTTGGGGGACAGAGGCAATGAGCAGTTCTTC. Residues: CASSLGDRGNEQFF. Full variable domain (rest looked up from reference TRBV5-1 and TRBJ2-1): KAGVTQTPRYLIKTRGQQVTLSCSPISGHRSVSWYQQTPGQGLQFLFEYFSETQRNKGNFPGRFSGRQFSNSRSEMNVSTLELGDSALYLCASSLGDRGNEQFFGPGTRLTVL.